What follows are 25 T cell receptor beta chains derived from one specimen sequenced in a study of beta chain features in type 1 diabetes. Of the isolated RNA, all was reverse transcribed, and so the sequenced material was expressed TCRB transcripts. TCRdb's copy holds only in-frame clones and misses some; the assay was immunoSEQ multiplex PCR. This sample has 38,000 or so clones, with around 60% found just once. Sequencing used Tregs from blood. Receptor source: a woman in her twenties or thirties in good health.

The chain couples TRBV25-1 to TRBJ2-5; 13 bases fit TRBD2. The germline V gene has CDR1 MGHDK and CDR2 SYGVNS. The CDR3 spans 17 residues. Trimming at V came to 2 bases and at J to 7 bases, leaving 10 bases not matched to a gene. CDR3 loop: CASSERRTSGSRTTQYF. For the CDR3, the DNA is TGTGCCAGCAGTGAACGCCGGACTAGCGGGAGCCGGACGACCCAGTACTTC.

The chain is built from TRBV27 and TRBJ2-2, with TRBD1 matching over 7 bases. CDR1 is MNHEY and CDR2 is SMNVEV in the germline V gene (reference sequence). Trimming cost V 5 bases and J 6 bases; bases outside gene matches: 9. The CDR3 covers 15 residues. The DNA for the CDR3 is TGTGCCAGCAGTCTTCGAGAGACAGGGCCCGGGGAGCTGTTTTTT. This gives the protein CASSLRETGPGELFF.

This clone was counted only a few times. CDR3 sequence: CASSPVTGSMKETQYF. The CDR3 bases are TGTGCCAGCAGCCCCGTGACAGGGAGTATGAAAGAGACCCAGTACTTC. This chain connects TRBV7-9 to TRBJ2-5; TRBD1 matches 7 bases. CDR1 is SEHNR, CDR2 FQNEAQ, per germline (reference sequence). V shed 5 bases, J shed 3 bases, and the junction held 12 bases outside the gene matches. The CDR3 runs to 16 residues.

The chain is built from TRBV28 and TRBJ2-2, with a tentative D call TRBD2 (5 bases). CDR3 size: 16 residues. The V end was cut by 10 bases, the J end by 0 bases, with 18 bases between. The germline V gene encodes CDR1 MDHEN and CDR2 SYDVKM. This CDR3 reads CATKFPAGTNTGELFF. The CDR3 DNA reads as TGTGCCACCAAATTCCCTGCGGGCACGAACACCGGGGAGCTGTTTTTT.

The chain has TRBV30 and TRBJ2-2, with 10 positions matching TRBD1. Germline V CDR1 and CDR2: GTSNPN, SVGIG (reference sequence). V trimming: 4 bases; J trimming: 4 bases; junction bases outside the gene matches: 3. This CDR3 spans 14 amino acids. The CDR3 region has the DNA TGTGCCTGGACTAGGACAGGGGGCACCGGGGAGCTGTTTTTT. Translated: CAWTRTGGTGELFF.

This clone was observed a handful of times. Other DNA variants within this sample encode the same CDR3. The rearrangement links TRBV7-2 to TRBJ2-1, with D hard to call. Germline V gene sequence: CDR1 SGHTA, CDR2 FQGNSA. CDR3 length: 15 amino acids. V shed 5 bases and J shed 0 bases, with 11 bases lying between them. The CDR3 is CASSPSSSSYNEQFF. The CDR3 nucleotides read TGTGCCAGCAGCCCGTCTTCCAGCTCCTACAATGAGCAGTTCTTC.

The V call is TRBV27, the J call TRBJ2-2; TRBD2 aligns across 9 bases. J lost 4 bases, V lost 5 bases, and 8 bases had no gene match. The CDR3 runs 16 residues. CDR1 and CDR2 (germline): MNHEY, SMNVEV (reference sequence). CDR3 in amino acids: CASSPGLAAGTGELFF. The CDR3 DNA sequence: TGTGCCAGCAGTCCGGGACTAGCTGCGGGCACCGGGGAGCTGTTTTTT.

V and J are TRBV6-5 and TRBJ2-3, with 7 bases lining up with TRBD1. Trimming removed 2 bases from V and 0 bases from J; junction bases left unmatched: 5. The CDR3 spans 16 residues. Looked up from germline, CDR1 is MNHEY and CDR2 is SVGAGI. The CDR3 coding sequence is TGTGCCAGCAGTTACCTCGGGACAGCTAGCACAGATACGCAGTATTTT. Its translation is CASSYLGTASTDTQYF.

The chain joins TRBV28 to TRBJ1-6; 8 bases agree with TRBD1. Germline V CDR1 and CDR2: MDHEN, SYDVKM. This CDR3 is built from 16 residues. V dropped 4 bases and J dropped 8; count of bases not matched to a gene: 10. The CDR3: CASSSGQGFVDSPLHF. The CDR3 bases are TGTGCCAGCAGTTCAGGACAGGGATTTGTGGATTCACCCCTCCACTTT.

The chain is built from TRBV7-2 and TRBJ2-1; D remains ambiguous. V gave up 6 bases and J gave up 4 bases, with 7 bases separating them. CDR1 and CDR2 (germline): SGHTA, FQGNSA. This CDR3 is built from 12 residues. The CDR3 spells CASRTLYNEQFF. The CDR3 DNA reads as TGTGCCAGCAGGACACTTTACAATGAGCAGTTCTTC.

This sequence joins TRBV28 and TRBJ2-7; D perhaps matches TRBD2 (6 bases). Germline lookup yields CDR1 MDHEN and CDR2 SYDVKM. This CDR3 has 12 residues. The ends were cut back, 7 bases at V and 3 bases at J, with 10 bases in the middle. The CDR3 here is CASKRGIYEQYF. The CDR3 bases are TGTGCCAGCAAACGGGGGATCTACGAGCAGTACTTC.

This clone was observed a single time. The chain joins TRBV27 to TRBJ2-3; 10 positions agree with TRBD2. Germline CDR1 MNHEY, CDR2 SMNVEV (reference sequence). This CDR3 spans 15 amino acids. Losses at the gene ends were 1 base for V and 8 bases for J; bases not matched to a gene: 6. The chain's CDR3 is CASSLLSSGSATQYF. Here the CDR3 DNA reads TGTGCCAGCAGTTTATTATCTAGCGGGAGTGCTACGCAGTATTTT.

The sample holds a few counts of this clone. This rearrangement joins TRBV29-1 to TRBJ2-1; 7 bases align to TRBD2. Germline values: CDR1 SQVTM, CDR2 ANQGSEA. The CDR3 contains 11 residues. CDR3 protein: CTGKTSSEQFF. The CDR3 coding sequence is TGCACCGGGAAGACTAGCTCGGAGCAGTTCTTC.

The V and J genes are TRBV6-5 and TRBJ2-3, with 12 bases matching TRBD2. The V gene's germline CDR1 is MNHEY and CDR2 SVGAGI. Trimming at V came to 2 bases and at J to 5 bases, leaving 5 bases not matched to a gene. This CDR3 contains 16 residues. In nucleotides, the CDR3 is TGTGCCAGCAGTTACCTAGCGGGAGGGTTTGTAGATACGCAGTATTTT. As protein: CASSYLAGGFVDTQYF.

The V call is TRBV7-2, the J call TRBJ2-5; D gene ambiguous. Germline CDR1 and CDR2: SGHTA and FQGNSA. Trimming cost V 5 bases and J 10 bases, with 11 bases left between them. The CDR3 sequence is 11 residues long. The CDR3 reads CASSIGLNQYF. As DNA, the CDR3 is TGTGCCAGCAGCATCGGTCTTAACCAGTACTTC.

The chain combines TRBV7-3 with TRBJ1-1, with a possible D match to TRBD1 (5 bases). The germline V gene has CDR1 SGHTA and CDR2 FQGTGA. The CDR3 length is 14 residues. V gave up 2 bases and J gave up 3 bases, with 10 bases separating them. The CDR3 bases are TGTGCCAGCAGCTTAGCAGGGTTGGACACTGAAGCTTTCTTT. Encoded protein: CASSLAGLDTEAFF.

This chain links TRBV6-1 with TRBJ2-7; TRBD1 might be the D (6 bases). Germline values: CDR1 MNHNS, CDR2 SASEGT. The CDR3 consists of 14 residues. Trimming removed 6 bases at V and 2 bases at J, with 14 bases between. The DNA for the CDR3 is TGTGCCAGCAGGCCAGGGGCCTTACCCTACGAGCAGTACTTC. Translated, it gives CASRPGALPYEQYF.

The rearrangement links TRBV7-9 to TRBJ2-7; TRBD2 aligns across 9 bases. Losses at the gene ends were 4 bases for V and 0 bases for J; bases not matched to a gene: 7. This CDR3 contains 16 residues. Germline V gene data show CDR1 as SEHNR and CDR2 as FQNEAQ (reference sequence). CDR3 DNA: TGTGCCAGCAGCTGGTTCGGGCGGGAGGGCTCCTACGAGCAGTACTTC. It is translated as CASSWFGREGSYEQYF.

This clone has a handful of counts. This rearrangement joins TRBV6-1 to TRBJ2-7, with TRBD2 as a possible D gene (6 bases). Germline loops: CDR1 MNHNS, CDR2 SASEGT. Trimming pared 2 bases from V and 1 base from J, leaving 12 bases between. The CDR3 consists of 15 residues. The chain's CDR3 is CASSERGTRSYEQYF. In nucleotides, the CDR3 is TGTGCCAGCAGTGAACGGGGGACCCGATCCTACGAGCAGTACTTC.

This clone was observed once. The genes are TRBV6-6 and TRBJ1-2; 9 bases fit TRBD1. Germline CDR1 and CDR2: MNHNY and SVGAGI (reference sequence). The J segment lost 8 bases and the V segment lost 6 bases, leaving 4 bases of the junction unmatched. This CDR3 contains 12 residues. As DNA, the CDR3 is TGTGCCAGCAGCAGACAGGGGGAAGGCTACACCTTC. This translates into CASSRQGEGYTF.

This chain links TRBV7-8 with TRBJ2-7, with D maybe TRBD1 (5 bases). V lost 2 bases and J lost 5, with 10 bases in between. CDR3 length equals 13 residues. Germline CDR1 is SGHVS and CDR2 is FQNEAQ. This chain's CDR3 is CASSLWGRDEQYF. The DNA for the CDR3 is TGTGCCAGCAGCTTATGGGGCAGGGACGAGCAGTACTTC.

This rearrangement joins TRBV9 to TRBJ2-2; 10 bases fit TRBD1. Germline CDR1 is SGDLS and CDR2 is YYNGEE. CDR3 size: 16 residues. Trimming removed 4 bases from V and 5 bases from J; junction bases left unmatched: 8. The CDR3 coding sequence is TGTGCCAGCAGCCCTAAGGGACAGGGGACTACCGGGGAGCTGTTTTTT. It translates to CASSPKGQGTTGELFF.

This clone appeared once. This sequence joins TRBV7-3 and TRBJ1-1; TRBD1 might be the D (5 bases). The germline gives CDR1 SGHTA, CDR2 FQGTGA. Trimming shortened V by 3 bases and J by 6 bases, and 11 bases separated the two germline ends. The length of the CDR3 is 13 residues. CDR3 loop: CASSFRRGSEAFF. The CDR3 nucleotides are TGTGCCAGCAGCTTTCGGAGGGGCTCTGAAGCTTTCTTT.

V gene TRBV29-1 combines with J gene TRBJ2-5; maybe TRBD1 (6 bases). Germline CDR1 is SQVTM and CDR2 is ANQGSEA. The ends were cut back, 6 bases at V and 5 bases at J, with 13 bases in the middle. This CDR3 region has 12 residues. CDR3 sequence: CSVDSGVETQYF. Here the CDR3 DNA reads TGCAGCGTCGACTCAGGGGTTGAGACCCAGTACTTC.

The rearrangement links TRBV19 to TRBJ2-5; possibly TRBD1 for D (6 bases). With 5 bases removed from V and 2 bases from J, the gap between germline ends came to 12 bases. Germline CDR1 reads LNHDA; CDR2 reads SQIVND (reference sequence). The CDR3 has 14 amino acids. The CDR3 region is CASSFSTGQETQYF. The CDR3 coding sequence is TGTGCCAGTAGTTTCTCCACAGGGCAAGAGACCCAGTACTTC. The entire variable domain, with the rest obtained from reference TRBV19 and TRBJ2-5, is as follows: DGGITQSPKYLFRKEGQNVTLSCEQNLNHDAMYWYRQDPGQGLRLIYYSQIVNDFQKGDIAEGYSVSREKKESFPLTVTSAQKNPTAFYLCASSFSTGQETQYFGPGTRLLVL.